The T cell receptor (beta chain) under discussion was sequenced for a study of beta chain features in type 1 diabetes. Findings and caveats of the study: In type 1 diabetes patients, VDJ junctions had fewer insertions; deletions at these junctions were more frequent. Moderate but significant shortening of TCRB CDR3s was recorded in all four CD4+ subsets from Type 1 diabetes patients.

In its sample, this clone was seen a few times. Its matching antigen is unknown. Expressed TCRB transcripts were sequenced because the entire RNA isolate underwent reverse transcription. Data came from immunoSEQ multiplex PCR; TCRdb stores just in-frame clones and leaves some out. Among roughly 610,000 clones, roughly a sixth were seen once, and the ten largest hold approximately 0.087%. The CDR3 spans 12 residues. V gave up 6 bases and J gave up 10 bases, with 15 bases separating them. Germline CDR1 SGHTA, CDR2 FQGNSA. Isolation of CD4+ naive, central memory, regulatory and stem cell-like memory cells was achieved by sorting via CD45RO/CCR7/CD25/CD127/CD95/CD27.

The clonotype was recovered from a man younger than 30 in good health. The sample taken for sequencing was naive CD4+ T cells from blood. J is TRBJ1-1 and V is TRBV7-2, with unresolved D. The chain's CDR3 is CASRYSLSGAFF. CDR3 in DNA: TGTGCCAGCAGATACTCTTTGTCTGGAGCTTTCTTT. Filled out from reference TRBV7-2 and TRBJ1-1, the complete variable domain reads GAGVSQSPSNKVTEKGKDVELRCDPISGHTALYWYRQSLGQGLEFLIYFQGNSAPDKSGLPSDRFSAERTGGSVSTLTIQRTQQEDSAVYLCASRYSLSGAFFGQGTRLTVV.